This paragraph reports one TCR beta chain. This sample is drawn from a study of CD8 T cells in Susac syndrome. The length of the CDR3 is 15 residues. From germline, CDR1 is LGHNT and CDR2 FRNRAP. Trimming removed 3 bases from V and 1 base from J; junction bases left unmatched: 3. The RNA input was roughly 0.45 to 1 ug, and it was reverse transcribed with random hexamers. TCRdb used MiXCR to reprocess the immunoSEQ multiplex PCR reads, holding one entry per CDR3 protein. The sample yields some 300,000 distinct CDR3 sequences, around 84% seen once. J is TRBJ2-3 and V is TRBV12-5; TRBD1 agrees at 8 bases. The TCR sequence derives from a human donor with multiple sclerosis. Sequenced material: CD8+ T cells from PBMCs. The CDR3 DNA sequence: TGTGCTAGTGGTTTTGGGACAGGACGCACAGATACGCAGTATTTT. This translates into CASGFGTGRTDTQYF.